The T cell receptor (beta chain) described here comes from a study of cytomegalovirus exposure and HLA in healthy donors. Profiled with immunoSEQ multiplex PCR; TCRdb holds only in-frame clones, not every one. Seen here are about 250,000 clones, about 88% observed once, and the top ten hold around 12%. The CDR3 contains 15 residues. Trimming removed 4 bases at V and 0 bases at J, with 10 bases between. From germline, CDR1 is MGHRA and CDR2 YSYEKL. The sequence came from a man younger than 35 in good health and CMV-seropositive. The sequenced sample was PBMCs. The chain uses TRBV4-1 and TRBJ2-1, with unresolved D. The CDR3, as DNA: TGCGCCAGCAGCCTTGCCATAAGCTCCTACAATGAGCAGTTCTTC. This gives the protein CASSLAISSYNEQFF.